The clone carrying this T cell receptor beta chain turned up a few times. Its antigen remains unidentified. Use of 60 Vbeta and 13 Jbeta primers characterized the PCR. TCRdb's copy holds only in-frame clones and misses some; the assay was immunoSEQ multiplex PCR. The table has 150,000 to 200,000 clones, 84% seen once. V shed 5 bases and J 1 base; nucleotides not matched to a gene: 1. CDR3 length: 15 amino acids. Germline CDR1 and CDR2: SNHLY and FYNNEI. This sample was taken from a study of cytomegalovirus exposure and HLA in healthy donors. Study-wide results and limits: Some TCR beta chains (about 170 of them) were listed as cytomegalovirus-associated. Rates of TCR association differed by HLA locus in a later analysis, with DRB1 highest and HLA-C lowest.

The receptor was derived from a girl aged 10 to 17 in good health and CMV-seropositive. This chain uses TRBV2 with TRBJ2-3; 12 bases match TRBD1. The sequenced sample consisted of PBMCs. The CDR3, as DNA: TGTGCCAGCAGTTGGGACAGGGGGCGCACAGATACGCAGTATTTT. Translating gives CASSWDRGRTDTQYF.